This T cell receptor (beta chain) was recovered during a study of blood T cell repertoires in COVID-19. Overall study context: Researchers got acute and convalescent COVID-19 samples from the United States, Italy and Spain. The cDNA or gDNA used as material had been derived from T cells, B-cell-depleted T cells, or PBMCs.

The CDR3 contains 17 residues. Trimming pared 0 bases from V and 0 bases from J, leaving 12 bases between. Germline assignment: CDR1 LGHNA and CDR2 YSLEER. Study processing details: Amplification of reference gene primers provided the estimated nucleated cell counts. Assay used: immunoSEQ multiplex PCR; TCRdb lists only in-frame clones, some missing. Clone size and V and J calls were adopted from that table, with D and trimming inferred from the DNA. The sample has approximately 70,000 clones; 87% are singletons. The sample was peripheral blood. The V and J genes are TRBV4-3 and TRBJ2-1; D uncertain. The TCR sequence derives from a man aged 50 to 59 with active COVID-19. The CDR3 DNA reads TGCGCCAGCAGCCAAGATAGCAGAGCGAGCTCCTACAATGAGCAGTTCTTC. It codes for CASSQDSRASSYNEQFF.